This T cell receptor (beta chain) is from a study of T cell changes during pregnancy in multiple sclerosis. The assay was immunoSEQ multiplex PCR, and TCRdb's table has in-frame clones only and misses some. In the table there are fewer than 140,000 clones, 92% of which are singletons. Germline loops: CDR1 KGHSH, CDR2 LQKENI. V dropped 2 bases and J dropped 2; count of bases not matched to a gene: 0. The CDR3 runs 14 residues. Sequencing used peripheral blood, obtained after pregnancy. This TCR derives from a female donor with multiple sclerosis, enrolled in a pregnancy study. The rearrangement uses TRBV18 and TRBJ1-2; 9 nucleotides line up with TRBD1. The CDR3 here is CASSPGTGNYGYTF. For the CDR3, the DNA is TGTGCCAGCTCACCAGGGACAGGGAACTATGGCTACACCTTC.